A single sample is the source of the 14 T cell receptor beta chains below, sequenced in a study of beta chain features in type 1 diabetes. TCRB transcripts that were expressed got sequenced, as all of the isolated RNA had been reverse transcribed. Sequenced by immunoSEQ multiplex PCR; TCRdb stores in-frame clones only, minus some. The sample records 680,000 or so clones, 15% being singletons. Source material: naive CD4+ T cells from blood. These receptors were taken from a man aged 18 to 29 in good health.

This clone turned up a few times. The chain joins TRBV25-1 to TRBJ1-1; D not certain. Germline V gene data show CDR1 as MGHDK and CDR2 as SYGVNS. Trimming removed 7 bases at V and 4 bases at J, with 28 bases between. The CDR3 is made up of 18 amino acids. Written as DNA, the CDR3 is TGTGCCAGCACCAAATCGGGTCTGAGGCCCGGGTTCCGCACTGAAGCTTTCTTT. This sequence encodes CASTKSGLRPGFRTEAFF. The variable domain in full, with the rest retrieved from reference TRBV25-1 and TRBJ1-1, is EADIYQTPRYLVIGTGKKITLECSQTMGHDKMYWYQQDPGMELHLIHYSYGVNSTEKGDLSSESTVSRIRTEHFPLTLESARPSHTSQYLCASTKSGLRPGFRTEAFFGQGTRLTVV.

The chain links TRBV6-5 to TRBJ2-3; TRBD1 might be the D (6 bases). The CDR3 has 16 residues. CDR1 is MNHEY and CDR2 is SVGAGI in the germline V gene. The germline V and J ends were trimmed by 4 bases and 0 bases, with 14 bases remaining between them. CDR3 amino acids: CASSSDRRPSTDTQYF. DNA for the CDR3: TGTGCCAGCAGTTCCGACAGGCGACCTAGCACAGATACGCAGTATTTT.

This clone came up a few times. The rearrangement links TRBV9 to TRBJ2-4, with 8 positions matching TRBD1. This CDR3 has 14 amino acids. CDR1 and CDR2 from the germline V gene are SGDLS and YYNGEE. Unmatched junction bases numbered 9, after V lost 4 bases and J lost 9 bases. Here the CDR3 reads CASSSGTGFTIQYF. CDR3 nucleotide sequence: TGTGCCAGCAGCTCTGGGACAGGTTTTACCATTCAGTACTTC.

This clone was detected only a few times. This chain links TRBV10-3 with TRBJ2-7, with TRBD1 identical over 9 bases. The germline V gene encodes CDR1 ENHRY and CDR2 SYGVKD. V shed 10 bases and J 3 bases; nucleotides not matched to a gene: 7. The CDR3 is made up of 13 amino acids. In DNA, the CDR3 is TGTGCCACCGCGGGACAGGGAATCTACGAGCAGTACTTC. It encodes CATAGQGIYEQYF.

There are a few counts of this clone. The same CDR3 arises from other DNA sequences in this sample as well. J is TRBJ1-1 and V is TRBV29-1, with D possibly being TRBD1 (6 bases). V lost 6 bases and J lost 0, with 11 bases in between. The length of the CDR3 is 13 residues. CDR1 SQVTM and CDR2 ANQGSEA come from the germline V gene. Here the CDR3 reads CSVQGRLNTEAFF. DNA for the CDR3: TGCAGCGTACAGGGACGGTTGAACACTGAAGCTTTCTTT.

The rearrangement uses TRBV6-5 and TRBJ1-2; the D is unclear. Trimming took off 3 bases at V and 6 bases at J, with 11 bases between the two ends. The germline CDR1 and CDR2 sequences are MNHEY and SVGAGI. There are 13 residues in the CDR3. CDR3 region: CASSYIGFHGYTF. The CDR3 DNA follows: TGTGCCAGCAGTTATATAGGGTTCCATGGCTACACCTTC.

This clone was counted between two and nine times. The chain links TRBV5-1 to TRBJ2-7; either TRBD1 or TRBD2 may fit D (5 bases each). The CDR3 has 15 residues. Germline CDR1 SGHRS, CDR2 YFSETQ. V lost 7 bases, J lost 0 bases, and 17 bases lay in between. The CDR3 loop reads CASAPRDVSSYEQYF. The CDR3 nucleotides read TGCGCCAGCGCCCCCAGGGACGTTAGCTCCTACGAGCAGTACTTC.

This chain connects TRBV9 to TRBJ1-2; 10 nucleotides line up with TRBD1. V lost 0 bases, J lost 4 bases, and 6 bases stayed unmatched. The length of the CDR3 is 16 residues. Germline CDR1 SGDLS, CDR2 YYNGEE. CDR3 sequence (DNA): TGTGCCAGCAGCGTAGAGGGGACAGGGGTTATCTATGGCTACACCTTC. Translating gives CASSVEGTGVIYGYTF.

This clone has more than one count but fewer than ten. The gene calls are TRBV9 and TRBJ2-7; weak D call: TRBD1 (5 bases). CDR3 length equals 15 residues. Trimming pared 0 bases from V and 3 bases from J, leaving 13 bases between. CDR1 is SGDLS, CDR2 YYNGEE, per germline. The CDR3 DNA follows: TGTGCCAGCAGCGTAGAATCCAGGGATCACTACGAGCAGTACTTC. Amino acids: CASSVESRDHYEQYF.

This clone was counted between two and nine times. The chain links TRBV27 to TRBJ2-1; D call uncertain. This CDR3 contains 15 residues. Looked up from germline, CDR1 is MNHEY and CDR2 is SMNVEV (reference sequence). V shed 4 bases and J shed 3 bases, with 13 bases lying between them. The CDR3 DNA reads TGTGCCAGCAGTTCCGTATCAAGGGTCTACAATGAGCAGTTCTTC. As protein: CASSSVSRVYNEQFF.

This clone was observed a handful of times. V is TRBV7-2 and J is TRBJ2-7; D remains ambiguous. V was trimmed by 1 base and J by 0 bases, leaving 7 bases between them. This CDR3 region has 14 residues. Per germline, CDR1 SGHTA and CDR2 FQGNSA. The CDR3 loop reads CASSLVAASYEQYF. The CDR3 coding sequence is TGTGCCAGCAGCTTAGTTGCAGCCTCCTACGAGCAGTACTTC.

Only a few counts were recorded for this clone. The chain is built from TRBV28 and TRBJ2-3; possibly TRBD1 for D (5 bases). Germline CDR1 MDHEN, CDR2 SYDVKM. CDR3 length: 16 residues. Trimming removed 5 bases from V and 0 bases from J, with 15 bases in between. The CDR3 DNA reads as TGTGCCAGCAGTAGGGGTTGGGGCCTTAGCACAGATACGCAGTATTTT. As protein: CASSRGWGLSTDTQYF. The full variable domain, its missing parts supplied by reference TRBV28 and TRBJ2-3, is DVKVTQSSRYLVKRTGEKVFLECVQDMDHENMFWYRQDPGLGLRLIYFSYDVKMKEKGDIPEGYSVSREKKERFSLILESASTNQTSMYLCASSRGWGLSTDTQYFGPGTRLTVL.

This chain connects TRBV7-2 to TRBJ2-5, with 15 bases identical to TRBD2. Per the germline V gene, CDR1 is SGHTA and CDR2 is FQGNSA. The J segment lost 4 bases and the V segment lost 5 bases, leaving 5 bases of the junction unmatched. There are 16 residues in the CDR3. CDR3 residues: CASSDGLAGGRETQYF. In DNA, the CDR3 is TGTGCCAGCAGCGACGGACTAGCGGGAGGGCGAGAGACCCAGTACTTC.

This clone was seen just once. This chain joins TRBV28 and TRBJ2-5; D is tentatively TRBD1 or TRBD2 (5 bases each). The V and J ends lost 6 bases and 2 bases respectively, with 19 bases between them. Germline V gives CDR1 MDHEN, CDR2 SYDVKM. This CDR3 is built from 16 residues. CDR3 residues: CASSLVGHRRQETQYF. CDR3 DNA: TGTGCCAGCAGCTTAGTCGGACATAGGAGGCAAGAGACCCAGTACTTC.